Listed below are T cell receptor beta chains from one sample, sequenced in a study of T cells in Graves' hyperthyroidism and ophthalmopathy. A single record per CDR3 protein comes from TCRdb applying MiXCR to the multiplex PCR reads. The sample has hundreds of thousands of distinct CDR3 sequences; around 15% are singletons. Sequenced: blood. The origin of the receptors is a woman under 30 with Graves' hyperthyroidism. Both conserved end residues are part of each CDR3. The D gene is left open where the match is weak. Not every row has a clone size; where given, it reads once, few, many or a size class.

>TRBV7-2|NA|TRBJ2-1|NA
TGTGCCAGCAGCTTAGATTTTGGTGAGCAGTTCTTC
CASSLDFGEQFF
>TRBV7-6|few|TRBJ2-1|NA
TGTGCCAGCAGCTTAGCCGGAGTGCCGGGGGCCCCCAAGAACTACAATGAGCAGTTCTTC
CASSLAGVPGAPKNYNEQFF
>TRBV6-1|NA|TRBJ2-1|NA
TGTGCCAGCGGACTTCGCTTAGGTTCCTACAATGAGCAGTTCTTC
CASGLRLGSYNEQFF
>TRBV28|many|TRBJ1-1|NA
TGTGCCAGCAGGTTGAGATACAGGGTTTCGATGAACACTGAAGCTTTCTTT
CASRLRYRVSMNTEAFF
>TRBV6-2/TRBV6-3|many|TRBJ2-5|TRBD1
TGTGCCAGCAGGCGGACAGGGAGGCAAGAGACCCAGTACTTC
CASRRTGRQETQYF
>TRBV20-1|many|TRBJ2-5|NA
TGCAGTGCTCTGCCCCAGCGGGCCCCAGATTGGAAGACCCAGTACTTC
CSALPQRAPDWKTQYF
>TRBV29-1|NA|TRBJ2-3|NA
TGCAGCGTTGATGGTGGAGATACGCAGTATTTT
CSVDGGDTQYF
>TRBV2|many|TRBJ1-1|TRBD1
TGTGCCAGCAGCTCGACAGGGCCGAACACTGAAGCTTTCTTT
CASSSTGPNTEAFF
>TRBV6-5|NA|TRBJ2-3|TRBD2
TGTGCCAGCAGTTACCTCCTTAGCGGGAGAGGGGGAGATACGCAGTATTTT
CASSYLLSGRGGDTQYF
>TRBV15|few|TRBJ2-5|TRBD1
TGTGCCACCAGCAGACCTGACAGGGGGGGGATCCAAGAGACCCAGTACTTC
CATSRPDRGGIQETQYF
>TRBV9|few|TRBJ2-7|NA
TGTGCCAGCAGCGTAGGCCGGGCTAGCGCGGCCTACGAGCAGTACTTC
CASSVGRASAAYEQYF
>TRBV6-2/TRBV6-3|NA|TRBJ2-4|NA
TGTGCCAGCACACCCCCGGGGCAGACTCAAAACATTCAGTACTTC
CASTPPGQTQNIQYF
>TRBV30|NA|TRBJ1-4|TRBD1
TGTGCCTGGAAGGGGGGCCGGACAGGGGGGAACGAAAAACTGTTTTTT
CAWKGGRTGGNEKLFF
>TRBV7-2|few|TRBJ2-3|NA
TGTGCCAGCAGCCTCGACAGGTGGGATACGCAGTATTTT
CASSLDRWDTQYF
>TRBV2|few|TRBJ1-2|NA
TGTGCCAGCAGCATTACAGGGAACTATGGCTACACCTTC
CASSITGNYGYTF
>TRBV27|few|TRBJ2-3|TRBD2
TGTGCCAGCAGTTTTGTGAGACTAGCGGCTAGCACAGATACGCAGTATTTT
CASSFVRLAASTDTQYF
>TRBV29-1|many|TRBJ2-3|NA
TGCAGCCACGGTTTGAGCACAGATACGCAGTATTTT
CSHGLSTDTQYF
>TRBV6-1|few|TRBJ2-5|NA
TGTGCCAGCAGTTGGAACCCAGGGGGGGACCAAGAGACCCAGTACTTC
CASSWNPGGDQETQYF
>TRBV7-2|many|TRBJ2-7|NA
TGTGCCAGCAGCTTAGCCAGCGGAGCCCCCTACGAGCAGTACTTC
CASSLASGAPYEQYF
>TRBV18|few|TRBJ1-4|NA
TGTGCCAGCTCACCACGAATCAGCCTAGGGAGGGATGAAAAACTGTTTTTT
CASSPRISLGRDEKLFF
>TRBV20-1|NA|TRBJ2-7|TRBD1
TGCAGTGCTAGAAAGACCCGGGGACAGGGAACCTACGAGCAGTACTTC
CSARKTRGQGTYEQYF
>TRBV7-3|many|TRBJ2-5|TRBD2
TGTGCCAGCAGCTCTAGCGGGAGAAGGGCAGAGACCCAGTACTTC
CASSSSGRRAETQYF
>TRBV7-2|NA|TRBJ2-1|TRBD2
TGTGCCAGCAGCACTCCTAGCGGTAACAATGAGCAGTTCTTC
CASSTPSGNNEQFF
>TRBV30|many|TRBJ2-7|TRBD1
TGTGCCTGGCACAGGGGGCGAGGTCCCTACGAGCAGTACTTC
CAWHRGRGPYEQYF
>TRBV11-1|many|TRBJ2-5|NA
TGTGCCAGCAGCTTAAACAGGCGGGAGACCCAGTACTTC
CASSLNRRETQYF
>TRBV2|many|TRBJ2-4|TRBD1
TGTGCCAGCAGTGGAGGGACAGGGGGAGGACAGGGCATTCAGTACTTC
CASSGGTGGGQGIQYF
>TRBV6-2/TRBV6-3|few|TRBJ2-2|NA
TGTGCCAGCAGAGTGGACGCCAGGAACACCGGGGAGCTGTTTTTT
CASRVDARNTGELFF
>TRBV19|few|TRBJ1-1|NA
TGTGCCGTCTCTTTGGGATCTCTAAGGAACACTGAAGCTTTCTTT
CAVSLGSLRNTEAFF
>TRBV20-1|many|TRBJ2-1|NA
TGCAGTGATTCGGACCCCCGGGCCAATGAGCAGTTCTTC
CSDSDPRANEQFF
>TRBV30|few|TRBJ2-2|NA
TGTGCCTGGAGTGTATCGGTAGCCGTCCGGGGGGAGCTGTTTTTT
CAWSVSVAVRGELFF
>TRBV28|NA|TRBJ2-1|NA
TGTGCCAGCAGTTTATGGTGGGACAATGAGCAGTTCTTC
CASSLWWDNEQFF
>TRBV6-1|NA|TRBJ2-2|TRBD2
TGTGCCAGCAGTGGACTAGCGGAGAACACCGGGGGGCTGTTTTTT
CASSGLAENTGGLFF
>TRBV2|many|TRBJ1-5|NA
TGTGCCAGCAGTGATGATTACAATCAGCCCCAGCATTTT
CASSDDYNQPQHF
>TRBV4-3|many|TRBJ2-7|TRBD1
TGCGCCAGCAGCCACGGGACAGGGCCTTCCTACGAGCAGTACTTC
CASSHGTGPSYEQYF
>TRBV19|few|TRBJ2-3|TRBD2
TGTGCCAGTACCAACCCAGGTGGCGGGAGAACAGCAGATACGCAGTATTTT
CASTNPGGGRTADTQYF
>TRBV10-3|NA|TRBJ1-1|NA
TGTGCCATCAGTGCTGGCAGTATGAACACTGAAGCTTTCTTT
CAISAGSMNTEAFF
>TRBV6-6|many|TRBJ2-5|TRBD2
TGTGCCAGCAGTTACTCGAGAATTGGACTAGCGGGGACCCAGTACTTC
CASSYSRIGLAGTQYF
>TRBV20-1|NA|TRBJ2-2|NA
TGCAGCGTCCGCCGGGCCGCGAACACCGGGGAGCTGTTTTTT
CSVRRAANTGELFF
>TRBV27|many|TRBJ1-2|NA
TGTGCCAGCAGACCAGGGATGAGCTATGGCTACACCTTC
CASRPGMSYGYTF
>TRBV20-1|NA|TRBJ2-2|NA
TGCAGTGCTAGAGATGTACGGGTCCTCGGGGAGCTGTTTTTT
CSARDVRVLGELFF
>TRBV12-3/TRBV12-4|many|TRBJ1-5|NA
TGTGCCAGCAGGTCCTCCCAGGGCGGCCAGCCCCAGCATTTT
CASRSSQGGQPQHF
>TRBV4-1|NA|TRBJ2-1|NA
TGCGCCAGCAGCCATCAAGATAGGGAGAATGAGCAGTTCTTC
CASSHQDRENEQFF
>TRBV11-2|NA|TRBJ2-7|NA
TGTGCCAGCAGCTTAGACTTCGGCAGCTCCTACGAGCAGTACTTC
CASSLDFGSSYEQYF
>TRBV13|many|TRBJ2-1|NA
TGTGCCAGCAGCTTAATCGGGACGGATTACAATGAGCAGTTCTTC
CASSLIGTDYNEQFF
>TRBV6-1|NA|TRBJ1-4|NA
TGTGCCAGCAGTGCAGGGAACCCTAATGAAAAACTGTTTTTT
CASSAGNPNEKLFF
>TRBV7-2|few|TRBJ2-7|NA
TGTGCCAGCAGCCTTATGGGAGCCTACGAGCAGTACTTC
CASSLMGAYEQYF
>TRBV15|NA|TRBJ2-2|NA
TGTGCCACCAGCAGACCATTTGGAGGGCTGGGGGGCACCGGGGAGCTGTTTTTT
CATSRPFGGLGGTGELFF
>TRBV6-2/TRBV6-3|many|TRBJ2-7|TRBD2
TGTGCCAGCAGTGGGGGCCTAGCGGGACGGCAGTACTTC
CASSGGLAGRQYF